This T cell receptor beta chain was obtained from a study of control samples from healthy donors and cancer patients. This CDR3 is 15 amino acids long. In germline, CDR1 is SGHRS, CDR2 YFSETQ. V gave up 4 bases and J gave up 2 bases, with 15 bases separating them. The table came from immunoSEQ multiplex PCR; TCRdb's copy has only in-frame clones and leaves some out. The sample holds about 180,000 clones, more than 85% seen once. V usage is TRBV5-1 and J usage is TRBJ1-2; no reliable D call. This clonotype was sampled from a woman in her thirties or forties in good health. Sequencing input: blood. The CDR3: CASSPGERQNYGYTF. The CDR3 nucleotides are TGCGCCAGCAGCCCGGGTGAGAGGCAGAACTATGGCTACACCTTC.